What follows are 27 T cell receptor beta chains derived from one specimen sequenced in a study of T cells in Graves' hyperthyroidism and ophthalmopathy. The investigators amplified TCR beta CDR3 regions from RNA transcripts. First-round RT-PCR targeting the TCR CDR3 was performed with the HTBI primer set. TCRdb fed the multiplex PCR reads into MiXCR, producing one record per CDR3 protein. The repertoire has about 640,000 distinct CDR3 sequences, less than 25% of them found once; the top ten carry under 35%. The sequenced sample was blood. These TCRs come from a man in his thirties or forties with Graves' ophthalmopathy.

The chain combines TRBV5-6 with TRBJ1-1, with 8 bases aligning to TRBD1. The CDR3 extends over 15 amino acids. The V gene end was trimmed by 2 bases and the J gene end by 0 bases; junction bases not matched to a gene: 3. Germline CDR1 is SGHDT and CDR2 is YYEEEE. CDR3 loop: CASSFGDRMNTEAFF. The CDR3 nucleotides are TGTGCCAGCAGCTTCGGGGACAGGATGAACACTGAAGCTTTCTTT.

V and J are TRBV11-2 and TRBJ2-1; D may be TRBD1 or TRBD2 (5 bases each). Trimming shortened V by 1 base and J by 9 bases, and 16 bases separated the two germline ends. Per the germline V gene, CDR1 is SGHAT and CDR2 is FQNNGV. CDR3 length equals 15 residues. This CDR3 reads CASSLVLAHQGEQFF. DNA for the CDR3: TGTGCCAGCAGCTTAGTTCTAGCCCATCAGGGTGAGCAGTTCTTC.

This clonotype was seen a handful of times. The CDR3 bases are TGTGCCAGCAGCTTAGATCTAAGCGGGACGAACACCGGGGAGCTGTTTTTT. Translating gives CASSLDLSGTNTGELFF. The J gene is TRBJ2-2, the V gene TRBV11-2, with 7 nucleotides matching TRBD2. The V gene end was trimmed by 0 bases and the J gene end by 0 bases; junction bases not matched to a gene: 4. CDR3 length equals 17 residues. CDR1 and CDR2 (germline): SGHAT, FQNNGV.

This clonotype showed up many times. This chain connects TRBV3-1 to TRBJ2-5; 7 nucleotides agree with TRBD2. After removal of 1 base from V and 2 bases from J, the junction contained 4 bases not matched to a gene. CDR1 is LGHDT and CDR2 is YNNKEL in the germline V gene (reference sequence). CDR3 length: 15 amino acids. CDR3 coding DNA: TGTGCCAGCAGCCAAGGCGCGGGAGTGCAAGAGACCCAGTACTTC. This gives the protein CASSQGAGVQETQYF.

The sample holds many counts of this clonotype. The V gene is TRBV2, the J gene TRBJ2-7, with D possibly being TRBD2 (6 bases). The CDR3 is 14 amino acids. V was cut by 4 bases and J by 3 bases, with 13 bases left in between. CDR1 SNHLY and CDR2 FYNNEI come from the germline V gene. This CDR3 reads CASSASGRFYEQYF. The DNA for the CDR3 is TGTGCCAGCAGTGCGAGCGGGCGGTTCTACGAGCAGTACTTC.

This clonotype was found many times. The gene calls are TRBV7-2 and TRBJ2-5, with D unresolved. Germline CDR1 is SGHTA and CDR2 is FQGNSA. The CDR3 has 12 amino acids. V shed 5 bases and J shed 1 base, with 5 bases lying between them. The CDR3 region has the DNA TGTGCCAGCAGCGCCCTCCAAGAGACCCAGTACTTC. This encodes CASSALQETQYF.

This clonotype was counted between two and nine times. The chain uses TRBV5-1 and TRBJ2-7; D may correspond to TRBD1 or TRBD2 (7 bases each). Trimming pared 3 bases from V and 2 bases from J, leaving 18 bases between. This CDR3 has 16 residues. Germline V gene sequence: CDR1 SGHRS, CDR2 YFSETQ. The CDR3 sequence is CASSSSKGAGAYEQYF. CDR3 bases: TGCGCCAGCAGCTCATCCAAGGGGGCGGGGGCCTACGAGCAGTACTTC. Supplemented by reference TRBV5-1 and TRBJ2-7, the full variable domain reads KAGVTQTPRYLIKTRGQQVTLSCSPISGHRSVSWYQQTPGQGLQFLFEYFSETQRNKGNFPGRFSGRQFSNSRSEMNVSTLELGDSALYLCASSSSKGAGAYEQYFGPGTRLTVT.

Ten or more counts support this clonotype. The chain links TRBV5-1 to TRBJ1-1, with D unclear. The CDR3 has 15 residues. From germline, CDR1 is SGHRS and CDR2 YFSETQ. Trimming took off 1 base at V and 4 bases at J, with 14 bases between the two ends. The CDR3 DNA follows: TGCGCCAGCAGCTTGAGCGTTGGTTCGAGCACTGAAGCTTTCTTT. Translated: CASSLSVGSSTEAFF.

This clonotype was counted at least ten times. The rearrangement uses TRBV3-1 and TRBJ2-1; 8 bases line up with TRBD2. The V and J ends lost 0 bases and 7 bases, in that order; junction bases with no gene match: 11. CDR3 length: 17 residues. In germline, CDR1 is LGHDT, CDR2 YNNKEL (reference sequence). The CDR3 DNA sequence: TGTGCCAGCAGCCAAGATAGTGCCAGCGGGAGAGGGAATGAGCAGTTCTTC. As protein: CASSQDSASGRGNEQFF.

The V gene is TRBV19, the J gene TRBJ1-5, with TRBD1 matching 9 bases. V lost 1 base and J lost 6; bases outside the gene matches: 7. Germline CDR1 reads LNHDA; CDR2 reads SQIVND (reference sequence). This CDR3 is built from 16 residues. The CDR3 region is CASSIAGQGYRQPQHF. The CDR3 DNA reads TGTGCCAGTAGTATAGCAGGACAGGGGTATCGTCAGCCCCAGCATTTT.

Points on this clonotype: A read error likely explains this, since a far larger clone differs by one base. The chain uses TRBV11-2 and TRBJ2-1; D is unclear. Germline V gives CDR1 SGHAT, CDR2 FQNNGV. The CDR3 runs 15 residues. The CDR3, as DNA: TGTGCCCGCAGCTTAGCAGTTAGCTCCTACAATGAGCAGTTCTTC. Protein product: CARSLAVSSYNEQFF.

This clonotype was counted many times. The chain is built from TRBV11-2 and TRBJ2-7; 7 bases map to TRBD2. The CDR3 has 15 amino acids. With 5 bases clipped from V and 4 bases from J, the junction kept 11 bases outside the gene matches. The V gene's germline CDR1 is SGHAT and CDR2 FQNNGV. The CDR3 DNA is TGTGCCAGCAGCAATGGGGCGGGAGCTCTGTACGAGCAGTACTTC. Protein product: CASSNGAGALYEQYF.

This clonotype was detected only a few times. This chain joins TRBV5-6 and TRBJ2-3; 10 bases line up with TRBD1. CDR1 is SGHDT, CDR2 YYEEEE, per germline. The CDR3 consists of 18 residues. V dropped 3 bases and J dropped 1; count of bases not matched to a gene: 11. The CDR3: CASSSRADRGRGTDTQYF. DNA of the CDR3: TGTGCCAGCAGCTCCCGGGCCGACAGGGGGCGCGGCACAGATACGCAGTATTTT.

Worth noting for this clonotype: No conserved phenylalanine or tryptophan is present at the end of the CDR3, so a read error is the likely explanation. The chain is built from TRBV2 and TRBJ1-4, with unresolved D. The V end lost 5 bases, the J end lost 6 bases, and 13 bases lay between the germline ends. Germline CDR1 reads SNHLY; CDR2 reads FYNNEI. The CDR3 extends over 14 amino acids. The CDR3 reads CASSLPFGDEKLFL. The CDR3 region has the DNA TGTGCCAGCAGTTTACCGTTTGGGGATGAAAAACTGTTTCTT.

This chain connects TRBV12-3 or TRBV12-4 to TRBJ1-1; D possibly corresponds to TRBD1 (5 bases). Trimming removed 4 bases from V and 0 bases from J, with 9 bases in between. The CDR3 spans 14 residues. CDR3 coding DNA: TGTGCCAGCAGTTCGGGGGTTATGAACACTGAAGCTTTCTTT. As protein: CASSSGVMNTEAFF.

The chain joins TRBV28 to TRBJ2-4; 8 bases map to TRBD1. The CDR3 has 13 residues. Trimming removed 6 bases from V and 7 bases from J; junction bases left unmatched: 5. Germline V gives CDR1 MDHEN, CDR2 SYDVKM. This chain's CDR3 is CASSGTGGNIQYF. CDR3 nucleotide sequence: TGTGCCAGCAGCGGGACAGGCGGGAACATTCAGTACTTC.

The chain combines TRBV20-1 with TRBJ1-2; the D gene is possibly TRBD1 (5 bases). This CDR3 region has 14 residues. The germline V gene has CDR1 DFQATT and CDR2 SNEGSKA (reference sequence). V was trimmed by 5 bases and J by 3 bases, leaving 16 bases between them. The CDR3 DNA is TGCAGTGCTCTTCCACAGGCCTTGGACTATGGCTACACCTTC. It encodes CSALPQALDYGYTF.

The chain carries TRBV20-1 and TRBJ2-3; 14 bases fit TRBD2. The CDR3 covers 19 residues. Looked up from germline, CDR1 is DFQATT and CDR2 is SNEGSKA (reference sequence). V lost 4 bases, J lost 5 bases, and 17 bases stayed unmatched. CDR3 protein: CSATLPWGTSGSTVDTQYF. The CDR3 DNA sequence: TGCAGTGCTACCCTCCCTTGGGGGACTAGCGGGAGTACTGTAGATACGCAGTATTTT.

This clonotype was counted between two and nine times. The chain combines TRBV6-6 with TRBJ2-2; 8 positions match TRBD2. This CDR3 has 16 amino acids. Germline CDR1 MNHNY, CDR2 SVGAGI (reference sequence). Trimming at V came to 2 bases and at J to 4 bases, leaving 6 bases not matched to a gene. CDR3 coding DNA: TGTGCCAGCAGTTACGAAACGGGAGGGACCACCGGGGAGCTGTTTTTT. Translating gives CASSYETGGTTGELFF.

J is TRBJ2-7 and V is TRBV14; maybe TRBD2 (5 bases). CDR3 size: 16 residues. CDR1 and CDR2 (germline): SGHDN, FVKESK. V lost 0 bases to trimming and J lost 6 bases, with 18 bases between them. The CDR3 loop is CASSQDLWARGSEQYF. The CDR3 bases are TGTGCCAGCAGCCAAGATTTATGGGCACGGGGTTCCGAGCAGTACTTC.

This clonotype was found many times. The V gene is TRBV20-1, the J gene TRBJ2-3; either TRBD1 or TRBD2 may fit D (6 bases each). Germline V gene data show CDR1 as DFQATT and CDR2 as SNEGSKA (reference sequence). CDR3 length: 15 amino acids. The V end lost 6 bases, the J end lost 2 bases, and 18 bases lay between the germline ends. The CDR3 protein is CSAKGGRSNTDTQYF. The CDR3 DNA follows: TGCAGTGCGAAGGGGGGCAGGAGTAACACAGATACGCAGTATTTT.

The genes are TRBV28 and TRBJ2-1; no definite D call. The germline CDR1 and CDR2 sequences are MDHEN and SYDVKM. Trimming took 5 bases from V and 8 from J, leaving 16 bases between them. This CDR3 has 14 amino acids. The CDR3 here is CASSRISPSHEQFF. CDR3 DNA: TGTGCCAGCAGTCGAATTTCTCCGAGCCATGAGCAGTTCTTC.

This clonotype was counted many times. The genes are TRBV5-1 and TRBJ2-5, with no clear D. Germline CDR1 SGHRS, CDR2 YFSETQ. The germline V and J ends were trimmed by 4 bases and 2 bases, with 15 bases remaining between them. CDR3 length: 15 amino acids. CDR3 in DNA: TGCGCCAGCAGCCCTCACGTTGGATTACAAGAGACCCAGTACTTC. Translation: CASSPHVGLQETQYF.

This rearrangement joins TRBV6-1 to TRBJ1-2; 8 positions agree with TRBD1. The junction had 6 bases not matched to a gene; V was cut back by 5 bases and J by 4 bases. The CDR3 has 14 amino acids. Germline V gives CDR1 MNHNS, CDR2 SASEGT. In DNA form, the CDR3 reads TGTGCCAGCAGTCAGTCAGGGGGCTCCTATGGCTACACCTTC. Amino acid sequence: CASSQSGGSYGYTF.

The V call is TRBV28, the J call TRBJ2-3; TRBD2 agrees at 7 bases. CDR1 is MDHEN, CDR2 SYDVKM, per germline. This CDR3 has 18 amino acids. After removal of 1 base from V and 6 bases from J, the junction contained 16 bases not matched to a gene. The CDR3 DNA is TGTGCCAGCAGTTTATCCCCTGGGAGGGCGGGAGCAGGGGATACGCAGTATTTT. Protein: CASSLSPGRAGAGDTQYF.

The genes are TRBV20-1 and TRBJ2-7, with D perhaps matching TRBD2 (6 bases). The germline CDR1 and CDR2 sequences are DFQATT and SNEGSKA (reference sequence). V dropped 5 bases and J dropped 3 bases, with 11 bases sitting between them. The CDR3 totals 12 residues. Here the CDR3 reads CSALGGFYEQYF. CDR3 in DNA: TGCAGTGCTCTGGGGGGTTTCTACGAGCAGTACTTC.

The chain carries TRBV7-6 and TRBJ2-2, with D uncertain. CDR3 length equals 16 residues. Germline loops: CDR1 SGHVS, CDR2 FNYEAQ. Trimming removed 3 bases from V and 3 bases from J, with 14 bases in between. This CDR3 is CASSLEADLYTGELFF. The CDR3 DNA reads as TGTGCCAGCAGCTTGGAAGCAGACTTGTACACCGGGGAGCTGTTTTTT.